Below, 27 T cell receptor beta chains from the same sample are listed, as sequenced in a study of cytomegalovirus exposure and HLA in healthy donors. Both 60 Vbeta primers and 13 Jbeta primers went into the PCR. Assay used: immunoSEQ multiplex PCR; TCRdb lists only in-frame clones, some missing. The data show about 160,000 clones, 80% seen once. Sequenced sample: PBMCs. Every receptor here comes from a man aged 18 to 30 in good health and CMV-seropositive.

The chain has TRBV7-2 and TRBJ2-5, with TRBD1 identical over 7 bases. The CDR3 consists of 17 residues. V trimming: 0 bases; J trimming: 1 base; junction bases outside the gene matches: 8. Germline loops: CDR1 SGHTA, CDR2 FQGNSA. DNA for the CDR3: TGTGCCAGCAGCTTAGCGGTCAACAGGGGACCCCAAGAGACCCAGTACTTC. It encodes CASSLAVNRGPQETQYF.

The chain uses TRBV6-5 and TRBJ1-2, with D possibly TRBD1 on 6 matching bases. Looked up from germline, CDR1 is MNHEY and CDR2 is SVGAGI. This CDR3 spans 15 amino acids. V was trimmed by 4 bases and J by 4 bases, leaving 16 bases between them. This CDR3 reads CASSWGVGGLYGYTF. CDR3 sequence (DNA): TGTGCCAGCAGTTGGGGGGTGGGGGGGCTCTATGGCTACACCTTC.

The chain couples TRBV11-2 to TRBJ2-7; D possibly corresponds to TRBD1 (5 bases). Germline CDR1 is SGHAT and CDR2 is FQNNGV. V lost 2 bases to trimming and J lost 3 bases, with 8 bases between them. This CDR3 has 13 amino acids. The chain's CDR3 is CASSLLQGYEQYF. The CDR3 region has the DNA TGTGCCAGCAGCTTACTCCAGGGCTACGAGCAGTACTTC.

This chain connects TRBV30 to TRBJ2-7; TRBD1 matches at 7 bases. The germline V gene encodes CDR1 GTSNPN and CDR2 SVGIG (reference sequence). The length of the CDR3 is 16 residues. Losses at the gene ends were 5 bases for V and 1 base for J; bases not matched to a gene: 14. This CDR3 is CAWRFASTGNSYEQYF. The CDR3 DNA reads as TGTGCCTGGCGGTTCGCCTCGACAGGGAATTCCTACGAGCAGTACTTC. Using reference TRBV30 and TRBJ2-7 for the parts outside the CDR3, the full variable domain is SQTIHQWPATLVQPVGSPLSLECTVEGTSNPNLYWYRQAAGRGLQLLFYSVGIGQISSEVPQNLSASRPQDRQFILSSKKLLLSDSGFYLCAWRFASTGNSYEQYFGPGTRLTVT.

This clone has just a few counts. The V gene is TRBV29-1, the J gene TRBJ1-5; D unresolved. The CDR3 has 14 amino acids. Trimming pared 5 bases from V and 0 bases from J, leaving 11 bases between. Germline CDR1 reads SQVTM; CDR2 reads ANQGSEA. CDR3 nucleotide sequence: TGCAGCGTTAGTGGCCAGTATAGCAATCAGCCCCAGCATTTT. Protein product: CSVSGQYSNQPQHF. Filled out from reference TRBV29-1 and TRBJ1-5, the complete variable domain reads SAVISQKPSRDICQRGTSLTIQCQVDSQVTMMFWYRQQPGQSLTLIATANQGSEATYESGFVIDKFPISRPNLTFSTLTVSNMSPEDSSIYLCSVSGQYSNQPQHFGDGTRLSIL.

The chain links TRBV7-9 to TRBJ2-7; D gene uncertain. The CDR3 runs to 14 residues. The germline V gene has CDR1 SEHNR and CDR2 FQNEAQ (reference sequence). V was cut by 2 bases and J by 3 bases, with 11 bases left in between. The CDR3: CASSLPSSFYEQYF. The DNA for the CDR3 is TGTGCCAGCAGCTTACCTAGTAGCTTCTACGAGCAGTACTTC.

The chain links TRBV9 to TRBJ1-2, with 7 bases lining up with TRBD1. Trimming removed 4 bases from V and 4 bases from J; junction bases left unmatched: 7. The CDR3 length is 14 residues. Germline V gives CDR1 SGDLS, CDR2 YYNGEE. Here the CDR3 reads CASSPRQGTYGYTF. The CDR3 nucleotides are TGTGCCAGCAGCCCACGACAGGGTACCTATGGCTACACCTTC.

This chain uses TRBV7-2 with TRBJ2-1; 12 positions match TRBD2. The CDR3 totals 16 residues. Germline lookup yields CDR1 SGHTA and CDR2 FQGNSA. V lost 5 bases and J lost 2; bases outside the gene matches: 4. The CDR3 nucleotides are TGTGCCAGCAGCCCCGGACTAGCGGGACCCTACAATGAGCAGTTCTTC. Its translation is CASSPGLAGPYNEQFF.

A note on this clone: Other nucleotide sequences from this sample produce the same CDR3. V usage is TRBV6-6 and J usage is TRBJ1-3; 8 bases agree with TRBD1. Germline CDR1 reads MNHNY; CDR2 reads SVGAGI (reference sequence). The trim removed 0 bases at V and 4 bases at J, leaving 5 bases unmatched. The CDR3 extends over 16 amino acids. This CDR3 is CASSYSAGTGGNTIYF. The CDR3 coding sequence is TGTGCCAGCAGTTACTCCGCCGGGACAGGCGGAAACACCATATATTTT.

The chain carries TRBV7-9 and TRBJ2-1; 7 nucleotides line up with TRBD2. The CDR3 length is 14 residues. The ends lost 5 bases at V and 4 bases at J; junction bases unmatched: 5. Germline loops: CDR1 SEHNR, CDR2 FQNEAQ (reference sequence). The CDR3 DNA sequence: TGTGCCAGCAGCCGACTAGCCACTTACAATGAGCAGTTCTTC. The encoded protein is CASSRLATYNEQFF.

The sample holds one count of this clone. The chain links TRBV6-5 to TRBJ1-2; 9 positions match TRBD1. With V trimmed by 5 bases and J by 0 bases, 4 bases remained unmatched. The CDR3 spans 15 residues. CDR1 and CDR2 from the germline V gene are MNHEY and SVGAGI. The CDR3 loop is CASSRDRVANYGYTF. In DNA form, the CDR3 reads TGTGCCAGCAGTCGGGACAGGGTAGCTAACTATGGCTACACCTTC.

This chain uses TRBV7-2 with TRBJ2-1; 9 nucleotides align to TRBD2. CDR3 length equals 17 residues. Germline trimming cut 2 bases from V and 1 base from J; bases unmatched to any gene: 6. Germline-derived CDR1 and CDR2 are SGHTA and FQGNSA. The CDR3 reads CASSLLPSGASYNEQFF. CDR3 bases: TGTGCCAGCAGCTTATTACCTAGCGGGGCTTCCTACAATGAGCAGTTCTTC.

The chain employs TRBV5-4 and TRBJ2-7; D perhaps matches TRBD2 (5 bases). With 0 bases removed from V and 0 bases from J, the gap between germline ends came to 10 bases. Germline V lookup: CDR1 SGHNT, CDR2 YYREEE (reference sequence). CDR3 length: 15 amino acids. For the CDR3, the DNA is TGTGCCAGCAGCTTGGGAGCGGTGAGCTCCTACGAGCAGTACTTC. Its translation is CASSLGAVSSYEQYF.

The chain joins TRBV14 to TRBJ2-1; 9 nucleotides align to TRBD1. The CDR3 extends over 15 amino acids. V lost 3 bases to trimming and J lost 4 bases; unmatched junction nucleotides: 4. Germline CDR1 and CDR2: SGHDN and FVKESK. The CDR3 DNA reads TGTGCCAGCAGCCACACAGGGGGCGCTTACAATGAGCAGTTCTTC. Its protein product is CASSHTGGAYNEQFF. Together with reference TRBV14 and TRBJ2-1, the CDR3 gives the full variable domain: EAGVTQFPSHSVIEKGQTVTLRCDPISGHDNLYWYRRVMGKEIKFLLHFVKESKQDESGMPNNRFLAERTGGTYSTLKVQPAELEDSGVYFCASSHTGGAYNEQFFGPGTRLTVL.

Comment on this clone: One end of the junction fails to match germline, which may point to a read error. V gene TRBV27 combines with J gene TRBJ2-5; TRBD2 aligns across 13 bases. Germline values: CDR1 MNHEY, CDR2 SMNVEV (reference sequence). This CDR3 has 16 amino acids. The CDR3 reads CASSRGLAGTQEAQYF. CDR3 nucleotide sequence: TGTGCCAGCAGTAGGGGACTAGCGGGGACCCAAGAGGCCCAGTACTTC.

The chain combines TRBV6-5 with TRBJ2-7; D is undetermined. This CDR3 is 12 amino acids long. The germline V and J ends were trimmed by 8 bases and 0 bases, with 8 bases remaining between them. The germline V gene encodes CDR1 MNHEY and CDR2 SVGAGI. CDR3 protein: CASGQSSYEQYF. CDR3 bases: TGTGCCAGCGGGCAAAGCTCCTACGAGCAGTACTTC.

This chain connects TRBV27 to TRBJ2-1; 7 bases are a match to TRBD2. The J segment lost 4 bases and the V segment lost 6 bases, leaving 6 bases of the junction unmatched. The CDR3 is 14 amino acids. CDR1 and CDR2 (germline): MNHEY, SMNVEV (reference sequence). Here the CDR3 DNA reads TGTGCCAGCAGATTGACTAGCTTATACAATGAGCAGTTCTTC. Its protein product is CASRLTSLYNEQFF.

V is TRBV27 and J is TRBJ2-5; 9 nucleotides align to TRBD2. The J call may be wrong; the DNA end is better matched by TRBJ2-7. The CDR3 loop spans 15 amino acids. Germline V lookup: CDR1 MNHEY, CDR2 SMNVEV (reference sequence). CDR3 nucleotides: TGTGCCAGCAGTTTTGGTCTAGCGGGAAGGTACGAGCAGTACTTC. It codes for CASSFGLAGRYEQYF.

The rearrangement uses TRBV9 and TRBJ2-1; perhaps TRBD1 as D (8 bases). Looked up from germline, CDR1 is SGDLS and CDR2 is YYNGEE. CDR3 length: 14 amino acids. Trimming took off 3 bases at V and 6 bases at J, with 13 bases between the two ends. The CDR3 protein is CASSEDREGNEQFF. In DNA, the CDR3 is TGTGCCAGCAGCGAGGACAGGGAGGGCAATGAGCAGTTCTTC.

This clone was seen only a few times. This chain connects TRBV9 to TRBJ2-5; D perhaps matches TRBD1 (5 bases). V gave up 3 bases and J gave up 0 bases, with 9 bases separating them. The CDR3 runs 14 residues. Germline loops: CDR1 SGDLS, CDR2 YYNGEE. For the CDR3, the DNA is TGTGCCAGCAGCGCCCGGACACACCAAGAGACCCAGTACTTC. It specifies CASSARTHQETQYF. Full variable domain (remainder filled in from reference TRBV9 and TRBJ2-5): DSGVTQTPKHLITATGQRVTLRCSPRSGDLSVYWYQQSLDQGLQFLIQYYNGEERAKGNILERFSAQQFPDLHSELNLSSLELGDSALYFCASSARTHQETQYFGPGTRLLVL.

J is TRBJ2-5 and V is TRBV11-3, with a tentative D call TRBD2 (6 bases). The DNA end is a closer match to TRBJ2-7, so the J assignment may be wrong. Looked up from germline, CDR1 is SGHNT and CDR2 is YENEEA. The CDR3 covers 14 residues. CDR3 residues: CASSLTGSTYEQYF. Written as DNA, the CDR3 is TGTGCCAGCAGTTTAACCGGGAGTACCTACGAGCAGTACTTC.

This clone came up a few times. V is TRBV5-1 and J is TRBJ2-5; the match to TRBD2 covers 7 bases. CDR1 SGHRS and CDR2 YFSETQ come from the germline V gene. The V and J ends lost 0 bases and 2 bases, in that order; junction bases with no gene match: 4. This CDR3 contains 15 residues. CDR3 bases: TGCGCCAGCAGCTTGGTTGCGGGGGTTCAAGAGACCCAGTACTTC. Protein product: CASSLVAGVQETQYF. Filled out from reference TRBV5-1 and TRBJ2-5, the complete variable domain reads KAGVTQTPRYLIKTRGQQVTLSCSPISGHRSVSWYQQTPGQGLQFLFEYFSETQRNKGNFPGRFSGRQFSNSRSEMNVSTLELGDSALYLCASSLVAGVQETQYFGPGTRLLVL.

The genes are TRBV6-1 and TRBJ1-1; D is perhaps TRBD1 (6 bases). This CDR3 has 17 residues. Germline CDR1 MNHNS, CDR2 SASEGT. Trimming took off 2 bases at V and 1 base at J, with 17 bases between the two ends. The CDR3 DNA reads as TGTGCCAGCAGTGAACCCGGGTATGACAGGTGGAACACTGAAGCTTTCTTT. Protein: CASSEPGYDRWNTEAFF.

About this clone: The junction does not match germline at one end; this may be a read error. The V gene is TRBV6-5, the J gene TRBJ2-6; a possible D gene is TRBD1 (5 bases). Germline values: CDR1 MNHEY, CDR2 SVGAGI. The CDR3 extends over 14 amino acids. The CDR3 region is CASSYHSGANGLTF. In DNA, the CDR3 is TGTGCCAGCAGTTACCACTCTGGGGCCAACGGCCTGACTTTC.

The chain has TRBV5-1 and TRBJ1-1, with 9 bases matching TRBD1. CDR1 and CDR2 from the germline V gene are SGHRS and YFSETQ. V shed 4 bases and J 5 bases; nucleotides not matched to a gene: 6. This CDR3 comprises 14 residues. CDR3 sequence reads: CASSLQGARTEAFF. The CDR3 bases are TGCGCCAGCAGCCTACAGGGGGCGAGGACTGAAGCTTTCTTT.

The chain carries TRBV6-5 and TRBJ1-3, with a weak D call TRBD1 (6 bases). V shed 6 bases and J shed 4 bases, with 16 bases lying between them. CDR3 length equals 15 residues. Germline CDR1 reads MNHEY; CDR2 reads SVGAGI. In nucleotides, the CDR3 is TGTGCCAGCAGCAGGACCGACAGGTCCGGAAACACCATATATTTT. Translating gives CASSRTDRSGNTIYF.

The chain has TRBV18 and TRBJ1-1; D is ambiguous. The CDR3 has 13 amino acids. Germline loops: CDR1 KGHSH, CDR2 LQKENI. V was shortened by 5 bases and J by 5 bases, with 12 bases between the two germline ends. This CDR3 is CASSGGRETEAFF. DNA for the CDR3: TGTGCCAGCTCAGGCGGACGGGAAACTGAAGCTTTCTTT.